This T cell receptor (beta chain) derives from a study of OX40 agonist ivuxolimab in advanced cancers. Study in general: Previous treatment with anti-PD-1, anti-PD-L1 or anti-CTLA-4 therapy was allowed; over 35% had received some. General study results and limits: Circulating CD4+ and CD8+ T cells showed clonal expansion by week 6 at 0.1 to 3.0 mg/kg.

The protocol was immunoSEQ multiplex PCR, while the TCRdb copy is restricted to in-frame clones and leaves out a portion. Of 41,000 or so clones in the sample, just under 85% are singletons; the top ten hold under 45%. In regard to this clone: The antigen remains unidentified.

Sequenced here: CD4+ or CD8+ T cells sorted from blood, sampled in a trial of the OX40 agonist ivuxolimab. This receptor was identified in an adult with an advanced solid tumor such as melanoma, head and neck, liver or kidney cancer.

The CDR3 loop reads CASSLEGTGLTDTQYF. CDR3 nucleotides: TGTGCCAGCAGCTTAGAAGGCACGGGACTCACAGATACGCAGTATTTT. The rearrangement uses TRBV13 and TRBJ2-3; the D gene is possibly TRBD2 (6 bases). Trimming cost V 1 base and J 2 bases, with 13 bases left between them. This CDR3 region has 16 residues. The V gene's germline CDR1 is PRHDT and CDR2 FYEKMQ (reference sequence).